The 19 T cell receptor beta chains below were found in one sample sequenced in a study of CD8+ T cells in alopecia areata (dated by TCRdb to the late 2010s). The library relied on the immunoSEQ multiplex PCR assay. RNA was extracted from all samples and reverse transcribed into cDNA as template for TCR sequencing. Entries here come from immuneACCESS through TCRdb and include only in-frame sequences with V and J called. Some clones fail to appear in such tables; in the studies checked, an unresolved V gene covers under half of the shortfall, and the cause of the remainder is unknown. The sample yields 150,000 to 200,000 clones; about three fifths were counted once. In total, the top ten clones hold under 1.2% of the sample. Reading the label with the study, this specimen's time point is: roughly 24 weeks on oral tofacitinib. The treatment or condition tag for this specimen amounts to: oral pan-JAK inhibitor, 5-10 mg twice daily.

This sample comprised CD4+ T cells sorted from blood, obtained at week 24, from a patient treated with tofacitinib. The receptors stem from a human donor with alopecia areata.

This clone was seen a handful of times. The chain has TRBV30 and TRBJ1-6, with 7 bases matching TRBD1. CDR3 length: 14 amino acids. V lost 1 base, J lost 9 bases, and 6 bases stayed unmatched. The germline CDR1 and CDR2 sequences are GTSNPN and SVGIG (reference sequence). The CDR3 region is CAWSGDRVASPLHF. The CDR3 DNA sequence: TGTGCCTGGAGTGGAGACAGGGTTGCTTCACCCCTCCACTTT.

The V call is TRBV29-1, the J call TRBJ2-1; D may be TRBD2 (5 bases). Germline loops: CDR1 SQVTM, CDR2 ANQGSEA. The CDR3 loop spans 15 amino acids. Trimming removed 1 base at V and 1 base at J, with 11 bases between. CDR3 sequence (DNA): TGCAGCGTTGAAGGAGTGGGCGGGTCCTACAATGAGCAGTTCTTC. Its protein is CSVEGVGGSYNEQFF.

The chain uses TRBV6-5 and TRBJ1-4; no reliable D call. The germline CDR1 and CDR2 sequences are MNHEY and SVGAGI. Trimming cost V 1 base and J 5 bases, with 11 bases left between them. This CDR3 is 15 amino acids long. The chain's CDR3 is CASSYYGGSNEKLFF. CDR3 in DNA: TGTGCCAGCAGTTACTACGGAGGCTCAAATGAAAAACTGTTTTTT.

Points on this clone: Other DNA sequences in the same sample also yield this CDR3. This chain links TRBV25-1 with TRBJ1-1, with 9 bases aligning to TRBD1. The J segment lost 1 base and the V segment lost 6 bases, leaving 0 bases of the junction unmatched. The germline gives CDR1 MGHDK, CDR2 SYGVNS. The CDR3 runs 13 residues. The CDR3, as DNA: TGTGCCAGCAGGGGACAGGGGAACACTGAAGCTTTCTTT. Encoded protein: CASRGQGNTEAFF.

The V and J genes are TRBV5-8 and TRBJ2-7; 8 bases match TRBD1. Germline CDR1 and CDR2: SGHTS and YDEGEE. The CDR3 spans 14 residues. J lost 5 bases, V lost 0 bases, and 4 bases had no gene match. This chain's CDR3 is CASSLGQGIHEQYF. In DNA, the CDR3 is TGTGCCAGCAGCTTGGGACAGGGGATCCACGAGCAGTACTTC. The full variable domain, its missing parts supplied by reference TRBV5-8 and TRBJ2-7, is EAGVTQSPTHLIKTRGQQATLRCSPISGHTSVYWYQQALGLGLQFLLWYDEGEERNRGNFPPRFSGRQFPNYSSELNVNALELEDSALYLCASSLGQGIHEQYFGPGTRLTVT.

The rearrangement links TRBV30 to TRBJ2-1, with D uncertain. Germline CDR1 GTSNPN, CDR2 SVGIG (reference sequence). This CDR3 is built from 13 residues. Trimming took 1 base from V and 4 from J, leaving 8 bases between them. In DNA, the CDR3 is TGTGCCTGGAGTGCCGGGCCTTACAATGAGCAGTTCTTC. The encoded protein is CAWSAGPYNEQFF. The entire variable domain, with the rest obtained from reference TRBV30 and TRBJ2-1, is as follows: SQTIHQWPATLVQPVGSPLSLECTVEGTSNPNLYWYRQAAGRGLQLLFYSVGIGQISSEVPQNLSASRPQDRQFILSSKKLLLSDSGFYLCAWSAGPYNEQFFGPGTRLTVL.

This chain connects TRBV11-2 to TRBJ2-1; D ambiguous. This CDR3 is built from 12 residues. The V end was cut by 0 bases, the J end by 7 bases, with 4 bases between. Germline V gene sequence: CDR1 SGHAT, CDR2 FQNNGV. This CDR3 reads CASSLDRNEQFF. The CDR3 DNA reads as TGTGCCAGCAGCTTAGATCGGAATGAGCAGTTCTTC.

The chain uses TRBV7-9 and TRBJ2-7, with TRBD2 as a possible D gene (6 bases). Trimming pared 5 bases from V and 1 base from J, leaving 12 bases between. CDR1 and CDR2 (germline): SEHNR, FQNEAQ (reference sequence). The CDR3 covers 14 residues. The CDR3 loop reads CASSPLRGSYEQYF. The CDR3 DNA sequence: TGTGCCAGCAGCCCCCTACGGGGGTCCTACGAGCAGTACTTC.

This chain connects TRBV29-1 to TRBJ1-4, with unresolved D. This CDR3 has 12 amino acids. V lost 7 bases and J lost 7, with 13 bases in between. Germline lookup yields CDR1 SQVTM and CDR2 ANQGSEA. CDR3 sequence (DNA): TGCAGCGCCGGGAGAAAGGGTGAAAAACTGTTTTTT. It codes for CSAGRKGEKLFF.

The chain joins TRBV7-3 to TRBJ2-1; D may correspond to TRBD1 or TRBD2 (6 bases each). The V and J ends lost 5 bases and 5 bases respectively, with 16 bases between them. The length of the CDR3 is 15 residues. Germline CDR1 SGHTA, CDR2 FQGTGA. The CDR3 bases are TGTGCCAGCAGCCCAGGGGCGGGGACAAACAATGAGCAGTTCTTC. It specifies CASSPGAGTNNEQFF.

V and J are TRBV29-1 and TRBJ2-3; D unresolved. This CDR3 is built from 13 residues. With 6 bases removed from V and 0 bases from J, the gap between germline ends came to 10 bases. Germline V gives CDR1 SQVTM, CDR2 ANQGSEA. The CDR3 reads CSVGSPSTDTQYF. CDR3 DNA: TGCAGCGTCGGATCCCCTAGCACAGATACGCAGTATTTT.

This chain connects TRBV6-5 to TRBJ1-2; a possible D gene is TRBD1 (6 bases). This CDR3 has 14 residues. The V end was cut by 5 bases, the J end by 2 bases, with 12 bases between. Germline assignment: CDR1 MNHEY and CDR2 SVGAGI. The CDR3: CASSPEQGNYGYTF. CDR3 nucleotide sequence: TGTGCCAGCAGTCCCGAACAGGGCAACTATGGCTACACCTTC.

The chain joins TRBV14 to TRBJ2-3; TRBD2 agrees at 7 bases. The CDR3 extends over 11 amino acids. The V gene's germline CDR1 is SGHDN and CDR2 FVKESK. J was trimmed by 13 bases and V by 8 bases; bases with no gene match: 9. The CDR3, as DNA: TGTGCCAGCGCCAGCGGGGAAAGGGAGTATTTT. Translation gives CASASGEREYF.

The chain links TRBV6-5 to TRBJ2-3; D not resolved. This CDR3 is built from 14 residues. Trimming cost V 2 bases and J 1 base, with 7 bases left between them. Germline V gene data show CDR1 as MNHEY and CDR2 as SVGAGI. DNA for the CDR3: TGTGCCAGCAGTTACGTCAGAGGCACAGATACGCAGTATTTT. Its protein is CASSYVRGTDTQYF.

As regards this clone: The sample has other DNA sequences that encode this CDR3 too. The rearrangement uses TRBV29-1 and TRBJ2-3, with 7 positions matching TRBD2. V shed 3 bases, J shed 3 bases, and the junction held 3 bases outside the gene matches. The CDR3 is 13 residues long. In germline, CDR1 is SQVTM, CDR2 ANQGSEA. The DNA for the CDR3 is TGCAGCGTTGAGGTCGGGGGGACAGATACGCAGTATTTT. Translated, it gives CSVEVGGTDTQYF.

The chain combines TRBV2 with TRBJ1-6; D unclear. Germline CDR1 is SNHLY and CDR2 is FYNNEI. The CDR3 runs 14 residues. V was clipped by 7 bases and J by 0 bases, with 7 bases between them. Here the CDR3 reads CASTDGSYNSPLHF. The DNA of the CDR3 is TGTGCCAGCACTGACGGCTCCTATAATTCACCCCTCCACTTT.

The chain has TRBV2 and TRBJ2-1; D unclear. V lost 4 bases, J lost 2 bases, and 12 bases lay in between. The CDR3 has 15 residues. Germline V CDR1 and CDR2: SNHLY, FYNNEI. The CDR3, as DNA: TGTGCCAGCAGTGGAAGAGCCAGCCCCTACAATGAGCAGTTCTTC. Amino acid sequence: CASSGRASPYNEQFF.

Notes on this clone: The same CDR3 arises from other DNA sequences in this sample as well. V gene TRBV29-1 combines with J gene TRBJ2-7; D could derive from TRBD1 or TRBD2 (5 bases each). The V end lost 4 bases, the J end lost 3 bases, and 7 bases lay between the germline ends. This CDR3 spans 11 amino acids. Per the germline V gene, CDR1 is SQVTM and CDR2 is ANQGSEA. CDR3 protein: CSVVRGYEQYF. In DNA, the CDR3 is TGCAGCGTTGTGAGGGGCTACGAGCAGTACTTC.

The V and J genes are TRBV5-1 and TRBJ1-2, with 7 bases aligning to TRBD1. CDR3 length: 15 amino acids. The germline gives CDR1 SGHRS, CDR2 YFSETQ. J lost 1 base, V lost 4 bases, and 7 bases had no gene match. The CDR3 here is CASSTTGKYNYGYTF. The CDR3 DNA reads TGCGCCAGCAGCACGACAGGGAAATATAACTATGGCTACACCTTC.